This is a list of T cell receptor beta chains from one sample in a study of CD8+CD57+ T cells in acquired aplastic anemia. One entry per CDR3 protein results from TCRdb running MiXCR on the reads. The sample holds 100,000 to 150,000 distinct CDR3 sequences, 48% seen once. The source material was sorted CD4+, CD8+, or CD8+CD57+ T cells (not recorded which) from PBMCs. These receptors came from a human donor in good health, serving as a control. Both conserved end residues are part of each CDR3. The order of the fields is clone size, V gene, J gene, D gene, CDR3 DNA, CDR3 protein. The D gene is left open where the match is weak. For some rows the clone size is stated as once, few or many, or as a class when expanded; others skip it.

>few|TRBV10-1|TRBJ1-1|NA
TGCGCCAGCAGTGAGCTTTCCTCGAACACTGAAGCTTTCTTT
CASSELSSNTEAFF
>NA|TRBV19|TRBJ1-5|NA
TGTGCCAGTAGTATGGGTAGGGGTCGCAATCAGCCCCAGCATTTT
CASSMGRGRNQPQHF
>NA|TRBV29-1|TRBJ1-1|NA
TGCAGCGTTGAGGGGGTCAGCAACACTGAAGCTTTCTTT
CSVEGVSNTEAFF
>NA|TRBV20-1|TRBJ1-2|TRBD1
TGCAGTGCTAGAGCCGACAGGGAGTCTGGCTACACCTTC
CSARADRESGYTF
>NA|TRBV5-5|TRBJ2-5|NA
TGTGCCAGCAGCTTATCACAGGGAGACCAAGAGACCCAGTACTTC
CASSLSQGDQETQYF
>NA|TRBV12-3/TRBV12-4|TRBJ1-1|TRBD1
TGTGCCAGCACCACTCCAGGGGGCGCGACTGAAGCTTTCTTT
CASTTPGGATEAFF
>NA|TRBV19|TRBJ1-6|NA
TGTGCCAGTAGTGCGGGGGCTCGGCCCCTCCACTTT
CASSAGARPLHF
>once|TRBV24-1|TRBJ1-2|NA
TGTGCCACCAGCCAGATGAGGGGTGGCTACACCTTC
CATSQMRGGYTF
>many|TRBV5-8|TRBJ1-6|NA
TGTGCCAGCAGCCCCGTACAGGGTTGGAATTCACCCCTCCACTTT
CASSPVQGWNSPLHF
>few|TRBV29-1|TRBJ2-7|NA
TGCAGCGTGATCGGTCAACGTCACTACGAGCAGTACTTC
CSVIGQRHYEQYF
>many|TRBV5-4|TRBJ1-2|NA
TGTGCCAGCAGCCGATCCGGGACCGGGAATGGCTACACCTTC
CASSRSGTGNGYTF
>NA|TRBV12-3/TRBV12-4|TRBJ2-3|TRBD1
TGTGCCAGCAGACAGGGGAAACATACGCAGTATTTT
CASRQGKHTQYF
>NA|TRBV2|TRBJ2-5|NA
TGTGCCACCCCGGGACCTCACTCGACCCAGTACTTC
CATPGPHSTQYF
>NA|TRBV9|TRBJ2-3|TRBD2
TGTGCCAGCAGCATCAACTCTCCGGTGACTAGCGGGGGGTATACGCAGTATTTT
CASSINSPVTSGGYTQYF
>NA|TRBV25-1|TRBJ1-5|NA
TGTGCCAGCAGTGAAGTGGACTTCAATCAGCCCCAGCATTTT
CASSEVDFNQPQHF
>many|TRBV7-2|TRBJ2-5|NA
TGTGCCAGCAGCTCTTATGGAGAGACCCAGTACTTC
CASSSYGETQYF
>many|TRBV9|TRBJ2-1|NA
TGTGCCAGCAGCGTAGTTGGCCGGGGTTTGCGAGATGAGCAGTTCTTC
CASSVVGRGLRDEQFF
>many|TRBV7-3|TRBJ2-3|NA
TGTGCCAGCAGCGCAGGGGCAGGGCACACAGATACGCAGTATTTT
CASSAGAGHTDTQYF
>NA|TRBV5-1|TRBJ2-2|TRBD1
TGCGCCAGCAGCACCGGGACAGGGAATACCGGGGAGCTGTTTTTT
CASSTGTGNTGELFF
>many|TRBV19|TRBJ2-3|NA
TGTGCCAGTAGTCATAAGTATGCAGGGTATTTGGAAGATACGCAGTATTTT
CASSHKYAGYLEDTQYF
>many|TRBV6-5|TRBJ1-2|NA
TGTGCCAGCAGTTACGCAGGGGTGGGCGGCTACACCTTC
CASSYAGVGGYTF
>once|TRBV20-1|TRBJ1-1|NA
TGCAGTGCTAGTAAGTCCAATCTACCGAACACTGAAGCTTTCTTT
CSASKSNLPNTEAFF
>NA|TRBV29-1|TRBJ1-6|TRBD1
TGCAGCGTTCGGGACAGGGCAAATTCACCCCTCCACTTT
CSVRDRANSPLHF
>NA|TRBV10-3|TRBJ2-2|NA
TGTGCCAGCAGTTGGGGGGGCCAGACACACACCGGGGAGCTGTTTTTT
CASSWGGQTHTGELFF
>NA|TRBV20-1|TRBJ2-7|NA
TGCGGTGCTAGTCTTCTCACAGGACGGGGGCGAGTGGGAGAGCAGTACTTC
CGASLLTGRGRVGEQYF
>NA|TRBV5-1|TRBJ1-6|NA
TGCGCCAGCAGCTTGGGGGGGGGCAGCCTTAATTCACCCCTCCACTTT
CASSLGGGSLNSPLHF
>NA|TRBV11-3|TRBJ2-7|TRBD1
TGTGCCAGCAGCTTAGGGGGACAGGGTGGCGAGCAGTACTTC
CASSLGGQGGEQYF
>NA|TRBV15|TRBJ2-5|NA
TGTGCCCATAGCGAGGGTGGTAGGGGCCAAGAGACCCAGTACTTC
CAHSEGGRGQETQYF